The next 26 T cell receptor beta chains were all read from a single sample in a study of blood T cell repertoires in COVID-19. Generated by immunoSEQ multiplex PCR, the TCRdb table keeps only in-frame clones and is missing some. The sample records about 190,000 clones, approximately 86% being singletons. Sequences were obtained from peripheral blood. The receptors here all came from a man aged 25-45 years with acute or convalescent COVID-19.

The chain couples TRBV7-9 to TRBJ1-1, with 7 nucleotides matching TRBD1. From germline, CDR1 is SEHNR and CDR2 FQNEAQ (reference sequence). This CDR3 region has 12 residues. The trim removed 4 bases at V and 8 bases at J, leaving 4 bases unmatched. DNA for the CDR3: TGTGCCAGCAGCTCAACAGGGGCGGAAGCTTTCTTT. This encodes CASSSTGAEAFF.

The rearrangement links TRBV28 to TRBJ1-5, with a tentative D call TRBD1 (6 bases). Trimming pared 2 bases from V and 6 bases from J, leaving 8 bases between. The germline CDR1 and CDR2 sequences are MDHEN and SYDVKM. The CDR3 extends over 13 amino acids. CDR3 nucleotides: TGTGCCAGCAGTTTAGGGGGGGCTCAGCCCCAGCATTTT. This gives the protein CASSLGGAQPQHF.

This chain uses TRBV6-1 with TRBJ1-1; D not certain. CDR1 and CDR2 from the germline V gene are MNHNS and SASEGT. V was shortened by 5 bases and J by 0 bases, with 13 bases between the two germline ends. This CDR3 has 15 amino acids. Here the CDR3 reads CASSLVRKMNTEAFF. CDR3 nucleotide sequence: TGTGCCAGCAGTTTGGTGCGGAAAATGAACACTGAAGCTTTCTTT.

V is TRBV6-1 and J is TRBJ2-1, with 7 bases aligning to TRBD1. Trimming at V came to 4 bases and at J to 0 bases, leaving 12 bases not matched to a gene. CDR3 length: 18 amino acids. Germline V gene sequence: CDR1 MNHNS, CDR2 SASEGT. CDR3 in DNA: TGTGCCAGCAGTGTCCAAGACAGGGCGTCCAGCTCCTACAATGAGCAGTTCTTC. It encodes CASSVQDRASSSYNEQFF.

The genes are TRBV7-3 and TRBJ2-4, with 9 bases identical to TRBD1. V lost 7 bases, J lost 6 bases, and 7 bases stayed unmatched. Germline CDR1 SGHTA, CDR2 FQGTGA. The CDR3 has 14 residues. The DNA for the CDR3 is TGTGCCAGCACCCCAGGGACAGGGCCAAACATTCAGTACTTC. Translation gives CASTPGTGPNIQYF.

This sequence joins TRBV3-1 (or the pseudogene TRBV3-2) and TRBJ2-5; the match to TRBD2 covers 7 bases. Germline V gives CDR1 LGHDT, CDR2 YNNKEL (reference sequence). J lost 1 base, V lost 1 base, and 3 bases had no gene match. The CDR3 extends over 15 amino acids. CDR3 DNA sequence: TGTGCCAGCAGCCAAGCGGGAGGTAGCCAAGAGACCCAGTACTTC. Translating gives CASSQAGGSQETQYF.

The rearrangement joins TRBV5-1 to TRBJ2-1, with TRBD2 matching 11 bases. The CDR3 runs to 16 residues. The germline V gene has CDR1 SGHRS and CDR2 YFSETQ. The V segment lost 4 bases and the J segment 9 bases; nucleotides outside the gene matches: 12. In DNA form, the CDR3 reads TGCGCCAGCAGCCGTTTAATAGCGGGAGGGACCATTGAGCAGTTCTTC. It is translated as CASSRLIAGGTIEQFF.

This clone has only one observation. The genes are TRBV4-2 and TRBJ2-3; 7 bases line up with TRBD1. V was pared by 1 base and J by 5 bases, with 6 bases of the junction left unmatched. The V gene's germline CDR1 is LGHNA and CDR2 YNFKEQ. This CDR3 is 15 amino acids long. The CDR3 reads CASSQGPDRKDTQYF. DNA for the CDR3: TGTGCCAGCAGCCAAGGTCCGGACAGGAAAGATACGCAGTATTTT.

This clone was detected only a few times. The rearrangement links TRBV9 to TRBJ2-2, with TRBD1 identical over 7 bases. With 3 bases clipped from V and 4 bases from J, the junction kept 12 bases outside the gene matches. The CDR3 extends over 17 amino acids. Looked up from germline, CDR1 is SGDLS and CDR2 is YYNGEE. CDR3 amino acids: CASSGGYGQAVTGELFF. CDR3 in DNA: TGTGCCAGCAGCGGGGGCTATGGACAGGCGGTCACCGGGGAGCTGTTTTTT.

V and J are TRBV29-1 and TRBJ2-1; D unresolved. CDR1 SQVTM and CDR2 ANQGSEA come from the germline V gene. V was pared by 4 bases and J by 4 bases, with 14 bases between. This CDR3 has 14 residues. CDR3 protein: CSVGPNTVYNEQFF. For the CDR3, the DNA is TGCAGCGTTGGCCCAAACACAGTTTACAATGAGCAGTTCTTC.

The CDR3 coding sequence is TGTGCCAGCAGGTCAGGGGGCAGGAGCTCCTACGAGCAGTACTTC. Amino acids: CASRSGGRSSYEQYF. The chain is built from TRBV28 and TRBJ2-7; the match to TRBD1 covers 8 bases. The trim removed 6 bases at V and 0 bases at J, leaving 7 bases unmatched. The CDR3 is 15 residues long. Germline V CDR1 and CDR2: MDHEN, SYDVKM.

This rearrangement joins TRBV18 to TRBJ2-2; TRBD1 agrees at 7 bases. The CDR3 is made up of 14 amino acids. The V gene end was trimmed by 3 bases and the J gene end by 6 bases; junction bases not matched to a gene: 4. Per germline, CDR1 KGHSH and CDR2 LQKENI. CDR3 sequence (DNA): TGTGCCAGCTCACCGCGACAGGGTCCCGGGGAGCTGTTTTTT. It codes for CASSPRQGPGELFF.

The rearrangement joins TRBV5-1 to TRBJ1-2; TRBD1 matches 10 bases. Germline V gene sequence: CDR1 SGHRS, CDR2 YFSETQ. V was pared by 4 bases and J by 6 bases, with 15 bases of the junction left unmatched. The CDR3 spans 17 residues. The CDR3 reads CASSPGFRTGGDDGYTF. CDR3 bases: TGCGCCAGCAGCCCAGGATTTAGGACAGGGGGAGATGATGGCTACACCTTC.

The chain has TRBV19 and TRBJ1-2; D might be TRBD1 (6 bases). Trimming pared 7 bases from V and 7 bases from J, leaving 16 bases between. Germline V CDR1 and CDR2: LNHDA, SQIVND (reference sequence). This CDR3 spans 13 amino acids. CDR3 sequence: CASNSQGMGGYTF. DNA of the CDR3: TGTGCCAGTAATTCACAGGGAATGGGTGGCTACACCTTC.

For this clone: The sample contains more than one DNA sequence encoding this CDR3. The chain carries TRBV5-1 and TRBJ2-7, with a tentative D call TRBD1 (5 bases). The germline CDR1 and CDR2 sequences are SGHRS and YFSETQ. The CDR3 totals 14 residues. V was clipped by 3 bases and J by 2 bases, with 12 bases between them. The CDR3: CASSSYDSAYEQYF. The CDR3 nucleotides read TGCGCCAGCAGCTCCTACGACAGCGCCTACGAGCAGTACTTC.

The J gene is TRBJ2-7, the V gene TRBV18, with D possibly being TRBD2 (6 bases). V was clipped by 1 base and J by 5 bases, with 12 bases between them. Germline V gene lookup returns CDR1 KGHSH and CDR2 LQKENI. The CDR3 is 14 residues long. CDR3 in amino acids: CASSPLGGKDEQYF. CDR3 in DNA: TGTGCCAGCTCACCACTTGGAGGGAAGGACGAGCAGTACTTC.

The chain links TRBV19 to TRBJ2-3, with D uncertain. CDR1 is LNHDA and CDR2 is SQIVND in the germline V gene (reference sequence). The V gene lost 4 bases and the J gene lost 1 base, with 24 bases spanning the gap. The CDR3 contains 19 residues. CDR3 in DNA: TGTGCCAGTAGTACGCGCGCAATCTGGAGCCACCCTCGCACAGATACGCAGTATTTT. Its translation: CASSTRAIWSHPRTDTQYF. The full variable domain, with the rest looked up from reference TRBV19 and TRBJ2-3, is DGGITQSPKYLFRKEGQNVTLSCEQNLNHDAMYWYRQDPGQGLRLIYYSQIVNDFQKGDIAEGYSVSREKKESFPLTVTSAQKNPTAFYLCASSTRAIWSHPRTDTQYFGPGTRLTVL.

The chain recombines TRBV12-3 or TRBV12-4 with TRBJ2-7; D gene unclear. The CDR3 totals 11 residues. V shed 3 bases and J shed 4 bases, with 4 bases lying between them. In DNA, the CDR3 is TGTGCCAGCAGTTTCTATTACGAGCAGTACTTC. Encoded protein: CASSFYYEQYF.

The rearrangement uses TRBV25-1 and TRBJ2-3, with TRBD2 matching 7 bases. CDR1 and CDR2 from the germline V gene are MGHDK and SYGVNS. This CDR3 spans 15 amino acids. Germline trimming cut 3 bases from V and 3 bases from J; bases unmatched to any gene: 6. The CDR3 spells CASSDGGVRTDTQYF. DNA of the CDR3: TGTGCCAGCAGTGATGGGGGGGTGAGAACAGATACGCAGTATTTT.

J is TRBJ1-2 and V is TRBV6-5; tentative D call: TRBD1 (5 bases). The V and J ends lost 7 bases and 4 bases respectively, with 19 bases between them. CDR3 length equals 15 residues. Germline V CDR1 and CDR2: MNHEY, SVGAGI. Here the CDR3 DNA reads TGTGCCAGCACTCAATTCCGGGGGGGGAGCTATGGCTACACCTTC. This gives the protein CASTQFRGGSYGYTF.

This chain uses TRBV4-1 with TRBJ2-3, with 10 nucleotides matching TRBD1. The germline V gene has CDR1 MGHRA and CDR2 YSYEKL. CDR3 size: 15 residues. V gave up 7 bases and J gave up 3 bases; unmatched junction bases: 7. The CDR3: CASNSAGQGTDTQYF. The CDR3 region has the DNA TGCGCCAGCAACTCGGCGGGACAGGGGACAGATACGCAGTATTTT.

The CDR3 coding sequence is TGTGCCAGCAGTCACGACAGGGCCGCTAACTATGGCTACACCTTC. Protein sequence: CASSHDRAANYGYTF. This chain connects TRBV6-5 to TRBJ1-2; 7 bases align to TRBD1. Trimming cost V 5 bases and J 0 bases; bases outside gene matches: 6. The CDR3 loop spans 15 amino acids. Germline V lookup: CDR1 MNHEY, CDR2 SVGAGI.

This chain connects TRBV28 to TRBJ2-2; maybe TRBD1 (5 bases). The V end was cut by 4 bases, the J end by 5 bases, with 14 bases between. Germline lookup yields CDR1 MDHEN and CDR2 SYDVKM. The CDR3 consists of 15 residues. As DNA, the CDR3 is TGTGCCAGCAGTTCCCTCGGAAGGGGAACCGGGGAGCTGTTTTTT. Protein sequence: CASSSLGRGTGELFF.

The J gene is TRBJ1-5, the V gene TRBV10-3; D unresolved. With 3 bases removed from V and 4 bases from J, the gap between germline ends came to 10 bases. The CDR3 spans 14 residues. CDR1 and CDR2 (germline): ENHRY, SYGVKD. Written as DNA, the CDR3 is TGTGCCATCAGTGAATCTGGGGAGAATCAGCCCCAGCATTTT. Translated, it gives CAISESGENQPQHF.

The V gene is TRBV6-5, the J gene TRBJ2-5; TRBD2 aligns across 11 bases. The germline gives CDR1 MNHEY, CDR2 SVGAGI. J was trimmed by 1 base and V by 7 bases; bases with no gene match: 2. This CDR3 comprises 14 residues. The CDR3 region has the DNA TGTGCCAGCATCGGGACTAGCGGCCAAGAGACCCAGTACTTC. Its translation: CASIGTSGQETQYF.

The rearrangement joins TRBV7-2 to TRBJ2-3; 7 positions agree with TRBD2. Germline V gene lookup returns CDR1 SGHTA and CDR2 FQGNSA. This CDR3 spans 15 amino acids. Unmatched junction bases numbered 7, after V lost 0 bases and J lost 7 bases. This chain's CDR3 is CASSLAPAGWNTQYF. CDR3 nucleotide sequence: TGTGCCAGCAGCTTAGCACCAGCGGGGTGGAATACGCAGTATTTT.